Following are 18 T cell receptor beta chains from one sample sequenced in a study of cytomegalovirus exposure and HLA in healthy donors (dated by TCRdb to 2016 to 2017). The library was made by the immunoSEQ multiplex PCR assay. For the multiplex PCR, a mixture combining 60 forward primers for TCR Vbeta segments and 13 reverse primers for TCR Jbeta segments was used. This is the immuneACCESS table as TCRdb keeps it, with only in-frame sequences that have V and J called. A part of the clones is gone; compared with another copy, unresolved V genes explain less than half, and the rest is unexplained. Present in this sample are about 140,000 clones, approximately 63% of which were seen just once. Approximately 2.3% of the sample comes from the top ten. Source material: PBMCs. The receptor source for this set is a woman aged 55-75 years in good health and CMV-seropositive.

The J gene is TRBJ1-1, the V gene TRBV5-4, with 7 positions matching TRBD1. The CDR3 runs to 16 residues. V lost 3 bases, J lost 0 bases, and 8 bases stayed unmatched. Per the germline V gene, CDR1 is SGHNT and CDR2 is YYREEE (reference sequence). The CDR3 DNA reads TGTGCCAGCAGCTCTCGGGACAGAGCCTTGAACACTGAAGCTTTCTTT. Its protein product is CASSSRDRALNTEAFF.

This clone is categorized as medium-sized. The rearrangement joins TRBV6-5 to TRBJ1-2; maybe TRBD1 (6 bases). The CDR3 loop spans 14 amino acids. Per germline, CDR1 MNHEY and CDR2 SVGAGI. The V and J ends lost 4 bases and 8 bases respectively, with 17 bases between them. The CDR3 is CASSFGTKGRGYTF. The CDR3 nucleotides read TGTGCCAGCAGTTTCGGGACAAAAGGACGCGGCTACACCTTC.

The chain recombines TRBV11-2 with TRBJ2-3; maybe TRBD2 (6 bases). V was cut by 2 bases and J by 3 bases, with 9 bases left in between. The CDR3 has 14 residues. The germline V gene encodes CDR1 SGHAT and CDR2 FQNNGV. The CDR3 is CASSLLGGTDTQYF. The CDR3 nucleotides read TGTGCCAGCAGCTTACTCGGGGGTACAGATACGCAGTATTTT.

V is TRBV9 and J is TRBJ1-4; no clear D gene. From germline, CDR1 is SGDLS and CDR2 YYNGEE. The CDR3 has 15 amino acids. The ends were cut back, 4 bases at V and 3 bases at J, with 13 bases in the middle. This chain's CDR3 is CASSPREVANEKLFF. CDR3 nucleotide sequence: TGTGCCAGCAGCCCTCGAGAAGTGGCTAATGAAAAACTGTTTTTT.

The rearrangement joins TRBV6-5 to TRBJ1-2; 8 bases match TRBD1. The CDR3 is made up of 15 amino acids. Germline-derived CDR1 and CDR2 are MNHEY and SVGAGI. J lost 2 bases, V lost 6 bases, and 8 bases had no gene match. DNA of the CDR3: TGTGCCAGCAGCCGGACAGGGTTCAGCAACTATGGCTACACCTTC. This encodes CASSRTGFSNYGYTF.

The rearrangement links TRBV18 to TRBJ1-2, with TRBD1 as a possible D gene (6 bases). V was trimmed by 5 bases and J by 6 bases, leaving 19 bases between them. Germline assignment: CDR1 KGHSH and CDR2 LQKENI. The CDR3 consists of 15 residues. The DNA for the CDR3 is TGTGCCAGCTCAGCCGCCTCCGGACAGCGAAATGGCTACACCTTC. Amino acids: CASSAASGQRNGYTF.

This clone was observed a handful of times. CDR3 sequence (DNA): TGTGCCATCAGCCTTGGGACAGGCCCCCAACAAGAGACCCAGTACTTC. It yields the protein CAISLGTGPQQETQYF. The chain employs TRBV10-3 and TRBJ2-5; the match to TRBD1 covers 8 bases. The CDR3 is 16 amino acids. After removal of 6 bases from V and 2 bases from J, the junction contained 11 bases not matched to a gene. Germline CDR1 and CDR2: ENHRY and SYGVKD.

This clone was observed a single time. CDR3 DNA: TGTGCCAGTAGTATCGGGGGGACTACTGAGCATCAAGAGACCCAGTACTTC. The encoded protein is CASSIGGTTEHQETQYF. The rearrangement joins TRBV19 to TRBJ2-5, with 7 nucleotides matching TRBD2. The CDR3 has 17 residues. The germline gives CDR1 LNHDA, CDR2 SQIVND (reference sequence). J lost 2 bases, V lost 3 bases, and 12 bases had no gene match.

The rearrangement links TRBV6-1 to TRBJ1-3; D not certain. CDR3 length: 13 residues. V lost 7 bases to trimming and J lost 5 bases, with 12 bases between them. The germline V gene has CDR1 MNHNS and CDR2 SASEGT. The CDR3 loop reads CASKASERNTIYF. In DNA, the CDR3 is TGTGCCAGCAAAGCATCCGAGAGAAACACCATATATTTT.

This chain joins TRBV10-3 and TRBJ2-5, with a weak D call TRBD2 (6 bases). The CDR3 totals 14 residues. V shed 7 bases and J shed 0 bases, with 12 bases lying between them. The germline gives CDR1 ENHRY, CDR2 SYGVKD. The CDR3 DNA is TGTGCCATCAAGGAGGGTGGCCACCAAGAGACCCAGTACTTC. It specifies CAIKEGGHQETQYF.

V gene TRBV7-8 combines with J gene TRBJ2-2; no clear D. The CDR3 is 13 residues long. Per germline, CDR1 SGHVS and CDR2 FQNEAQ. The V gene lost 5 bases and the J gene lost 1 base, with 5 bases spanning the gap. CDR3 coding DNA: TGTGCCAGCAGCCGACAGAACACCGGGGAGCTGTTTTTT. Its protein product is CASSRQNTGELFF.

V usage is TRBV5-1 and J usage is TRBJ1-1; D gene ambiguous. Germline CDR1 is SGHRS and CDR2 is YFSETQ. CDR3 size: 14 residues. V was shortened by 1 base and J by 1 base, with 8 bases between the two germline ends. The CDR3 nucleotides are TGCGCCAGCAGCTTGCAGACTCAGAACACTGAAGCTTTCTTT. Its protein product is CASSLQTQNTEAFF.

The rearrangement links TRBV21-1 to TRBJ2-3; TRBD2, the table's D call, was not compared with the DNA. TRBV21-1 is an annotated pseudogene. There are 13 residues in the CDR3. CDR3 residues: CAGSSVQVYTQYF. The CDR3 nucleotides are TGTGCCGGATCTAGCGTCCAGGTATATACGCAGTATTTT.

CDR3 loop: CASRRDRAVYEQYF. As DNA, the CDR3 is TGTGCCAGCAGACGCGACAGGGCTGTCTACGAGCAGTACTTC. The chain recombines TRBV6-5 with TRBJ2-5; 7 positions agree with TRBD1. The closer fit of TRBJ2-7 to the DNA end suggests the J call may be wrong. Germline V gene lookup returns CDR1 MNHEY and CDR2 SVGAGI. CDR3 length: 14 residues.

This clone was counted a few times. This chain uses TRBV19 with TRBJ2-1; tentative D call: TRBD1 (6 bases). The CDR3 totals 15 residues. Trimming removed 0 bases at V and 4 bases at J, with 10 bases between. The germline CDR1 and CDR2 sequences are LNHDA and SQIVND (reference sequence). This chain's CDR3 is CASSIDRGTYNEQFF. The CDR3 DNA reads TGTGCCAGTAGTATAGACAGGGGAACTTACAATGAGCAGTTCTTC.

This chain links TRBV5-1 with TRBJ1-5; D uncertain. Trimming took off 4 bases at V and 3 bases at J, with 11 bases between the two ends. This CDR3 is 14 amino acids long. The germline CDR1 and CDR2 sequences are SGHRS and YFSETQ. The CDR3 sequence is CASSRDGDNQPQHF. The CDR3 coding sequence is TGCGCCAGCAGCCGCGACGGGGACAATCAGCCCCAGCATTTT.

DNA of the CDR3: TGTGCCAGCAGTTTATCATGGCAGATGAACACTGAAGCTTTCTTT. Residues: CASSLSWQMNTEAFF. The chain carries TRBV27 and TRBJ1-1; D unresolved. CDR1 is MNHEY, CDR2 SMNVEV, per germline (reference sequence). Trimming pared 0 bases from V and 0 bases from J, leaving 8 bases between. This CDR3 has 15 amino acids.

The rearrangement links TRBV10-3 to TRBJ2-2; D is possibly TRBD2 (6 bases). Germline V gives CDR1 ENHRY, CDR2 SYGVKD. The CDR3 has 15 amino acids. Trimming removed 3 bases at V and 4 bases at J, with 12 bases between. The CDR3 DNA is TGTGCCATCAGTGAAGATAGCGGCCCCACCGGGGAGCTGTTTTTT. Translating gives CAISEDSGPTGELFF.